This T cell receptor (beta chain) comes out of a study of blood T cell repertoires in COVID-19. Overall study: COVID-19 samples collected from the United States, Italy and Spain covered acute and convalescent phases. Sources were T cells, B-cell-depleted T cells, or PBMCs; the material itself was cDNA or gDNA.

Authors' data handling: The authors estimated nucleated cell counts from reference gene primer amplification. The repertoire was sequenced with immunoSEQ multiplex PCR; TCRdb's copy has only in-frame clones and lacks some. V and J calls and clone size are given by that table; D and trimming were obtained from the DNA. The table lists about 37,000 clones, about 88% of them singletons. V shed 6 bases, J shed 5 bases, and the junction held 6 bases outside the gene matches. The CDR3 runs to 13 residues. Looked up from germline, CDR1 is LNHDA and CDR2 is SQIVND (reference sequence). Sample: peripheral blood. The clonotype originates from a man in his sixties with active COVID-19. This rearrangement joins TRBV19 to TRBJ1-1; 7 bases fit TRBD1. The CDR3 protein is CASSRQGRTEAFF. The DNA for the CDR3 is TGTGCCAGTAGCCGACAGGGACGAACTGAAGCTTTCTTT.